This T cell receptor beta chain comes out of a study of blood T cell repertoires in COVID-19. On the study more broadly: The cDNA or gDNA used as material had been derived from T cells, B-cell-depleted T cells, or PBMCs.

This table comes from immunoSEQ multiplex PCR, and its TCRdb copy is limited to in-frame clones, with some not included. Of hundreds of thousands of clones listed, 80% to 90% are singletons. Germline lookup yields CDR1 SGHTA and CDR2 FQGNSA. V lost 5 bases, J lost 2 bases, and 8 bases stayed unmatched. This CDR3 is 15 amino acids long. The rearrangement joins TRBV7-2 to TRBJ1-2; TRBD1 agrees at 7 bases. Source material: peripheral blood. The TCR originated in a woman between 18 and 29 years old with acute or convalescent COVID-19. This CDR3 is CASSTRQGVNYGYTF. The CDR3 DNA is TGTGCCAGCAGCACCAGACAGGGCGTAAACTATGGCTACACCTTC.